This T cell receptor beta chain was captured by sequencing in a study of blood T cell repertoires in COVID-19 (dated by TCRdb to the early 2020s). Background for the entire study: Samples from collaborators originated in the United States, Italy and Spain and spanned both the acute and convalescent phases of COVID-19. Samples came from the ongoing ImmuneRACE study (first 160 participants) plus 1,254 subjects from 6 global collaborators. Where available, HLA class I and class II types were taken from metadata supplied by the sample provider and were not determined by assay-based typing. The repertoires were made available in a free public database intended to serve as a resource for research on the immune response to SARS-CoV-2. Subjects who had been exposed to COVID-19, were actively infected with it, or had recovered from it provided the deeply sampled blood TCRbeta repertoires that made up the dataset. The material from the prospective study consisted of cDNA or gDNA derived from T cells, B-cell-depleted T cells, or PBMCs. The sample metadata nearly always contained a de-identified subject ID, COVID-19 status, age in years and sex. Points the paper makes about the study in general: The quantity of clinical and demographic metadata differed by source and by participant and was supplied without curation.

As encoded in the germline V gene (reference sequence), CDR1 is LGHDT while CDR2 is YNNKEL. Germline trimming: 3 bases from V, 3 bases from J; junction bases outside gene matches: 7. The CDR3 contains 15 residues, cysteine and phenylalanine counted. Only the CDR3 DNA stays, 45 bases, in frame from base 1. TCRbeta CDR3 regions were amplified from genomic DNA by means of the immunoSEQ Assay, a bias-controlled multiplex PCR. For the original study's pipeline: Within the assay, amplification of reference gene primers was used to estimate how many nucleated cells each sample contained. To quantify the absolute abundance of each unique TCRbeta CDR3 rearrangement, sequence reads were collapsed and filtered. For each sample, productive Simpson clonality was calculated by taking the square root of Simpson's diversity index across productive rearrangements. This is the immuneACCESS table as TCRdb keeps it, with only in-frame sequences that have V and J called. A part of the clones is gone; compared with another copy, unresolved V genes explain less than half, and the rest is unexplained. That table is the source of V, J and clone size, and D and trimming were worked out from the DNA. The sample table holds 40,000 to 45,000 clones, of which 76% were seen once. The ten largest clones capture approximately 26% of the sample.

Collaborating institutions collected whole blood in K2EDTA tubes following their own protocols. For TCRbeta analysis, collaborators shipped samples in one of three forms: frozen whole blood, isolated PBMCs, or DNA extracted from either of those sample types. On this clone itself: Its specific antigen is unknown. Base qualities are missing; no much larger clone stands one base away.

Material for sequencing was peripheral blood. The TCR comes from a man older than 75 with acute or convalescent COVID-19. This sequence uses TRBV3-1 (or the pseudogene TRBV3-2) and TRBJ1-1, with 7 middle bases fitting TRBD1. The CDR3 sequence is CASSQPTGMDTEAFF. The nucleotide sequence reads as follows: TGTGCCAGCAGCCAGCCGACAGGGATGGACACTGAAGCTTTCTTT.